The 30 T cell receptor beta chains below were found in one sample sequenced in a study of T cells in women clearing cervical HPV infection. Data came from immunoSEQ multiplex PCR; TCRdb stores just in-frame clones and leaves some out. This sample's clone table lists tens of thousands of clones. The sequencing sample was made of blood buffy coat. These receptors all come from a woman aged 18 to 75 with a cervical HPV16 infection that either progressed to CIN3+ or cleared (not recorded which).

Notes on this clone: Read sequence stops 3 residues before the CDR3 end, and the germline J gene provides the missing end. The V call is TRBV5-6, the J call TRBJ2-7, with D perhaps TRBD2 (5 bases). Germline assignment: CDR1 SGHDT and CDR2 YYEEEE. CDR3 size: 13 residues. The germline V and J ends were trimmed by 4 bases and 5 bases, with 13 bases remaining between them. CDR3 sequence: CASSPTGLHEQYF. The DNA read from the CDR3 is TGTGCCAGCAGCCCCACGGGGTTGCACGAG.

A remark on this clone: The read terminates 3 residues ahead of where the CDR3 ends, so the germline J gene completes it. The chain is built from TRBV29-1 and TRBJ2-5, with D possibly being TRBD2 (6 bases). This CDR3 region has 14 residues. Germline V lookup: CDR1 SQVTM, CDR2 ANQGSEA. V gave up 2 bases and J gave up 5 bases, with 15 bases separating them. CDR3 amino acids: CSVERHRGWETQYF. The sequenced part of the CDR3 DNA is TGCAGCGTTGAACGGCACCGGGGGTGGGAGACC.

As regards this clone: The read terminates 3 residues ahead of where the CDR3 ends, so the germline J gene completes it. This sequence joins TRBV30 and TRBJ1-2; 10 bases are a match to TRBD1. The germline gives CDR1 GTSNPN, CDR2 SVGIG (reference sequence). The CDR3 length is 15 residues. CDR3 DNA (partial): TGTGCCTGGAGAAAGAGGGACAGGGGCGGCTACGAC. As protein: CAWRKRDRGGYD. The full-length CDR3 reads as CAWRKRDRGGYDYTF. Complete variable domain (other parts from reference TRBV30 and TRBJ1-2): SQTIHQWPATLVQPVGSPLSLECTVEGTSNPNLYWYRQAAGRGLQLLFYSVGIGQISSEVPQNLSASRPQDRQFILSSKKLLLSDSGFYLCAWRKRDRGGYDYTFGSGTRLTVV.

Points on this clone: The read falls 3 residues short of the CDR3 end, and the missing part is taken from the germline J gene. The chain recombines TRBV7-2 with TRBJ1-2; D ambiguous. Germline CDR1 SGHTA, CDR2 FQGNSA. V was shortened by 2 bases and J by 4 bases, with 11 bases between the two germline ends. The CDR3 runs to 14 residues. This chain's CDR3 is CASSLNAGGYGYTF. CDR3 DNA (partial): TGTGCCAGCAGCTTAAATGCGGGAGGCTATGGC. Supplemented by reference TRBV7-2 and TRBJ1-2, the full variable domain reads GAGVSQSPSNKVTEKGKDVELRCDPISGHTALYWYRQSLGQGLEFLIYFQGNSAPDKSGLPSDRFSAERTGGSVSTLTIQRTQQEDSAVYLCASSLNAGGYGYTFGSGTRLTVV.

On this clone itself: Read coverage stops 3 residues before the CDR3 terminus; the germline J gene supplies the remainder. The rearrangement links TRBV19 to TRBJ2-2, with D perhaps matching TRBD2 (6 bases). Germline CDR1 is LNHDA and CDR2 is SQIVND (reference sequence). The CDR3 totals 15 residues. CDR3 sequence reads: CASKIGRSGANVLFF. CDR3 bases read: TGTGCCAGTAAAATAGGGAGGTCTGGGGCCAACGTG.

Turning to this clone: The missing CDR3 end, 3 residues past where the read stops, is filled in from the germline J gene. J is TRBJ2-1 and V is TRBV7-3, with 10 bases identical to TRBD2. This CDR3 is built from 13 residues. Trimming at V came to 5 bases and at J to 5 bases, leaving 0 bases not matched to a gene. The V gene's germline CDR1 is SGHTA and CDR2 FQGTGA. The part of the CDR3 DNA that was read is TGTGCCAGCAGCGGGACTAGCGACAATGAG. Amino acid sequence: CASSGTSDNE. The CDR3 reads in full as CASSGTSDNEQFF.

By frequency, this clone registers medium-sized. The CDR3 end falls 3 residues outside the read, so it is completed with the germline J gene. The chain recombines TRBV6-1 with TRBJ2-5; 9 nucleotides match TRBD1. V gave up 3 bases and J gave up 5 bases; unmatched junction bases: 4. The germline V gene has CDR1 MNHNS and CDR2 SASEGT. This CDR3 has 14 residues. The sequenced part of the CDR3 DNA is TGTGCCAGCAGTGATGGGACAGGGTGGGAGACC. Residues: CASSDGTGWET. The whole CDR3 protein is CASSDGTGWETQYF.

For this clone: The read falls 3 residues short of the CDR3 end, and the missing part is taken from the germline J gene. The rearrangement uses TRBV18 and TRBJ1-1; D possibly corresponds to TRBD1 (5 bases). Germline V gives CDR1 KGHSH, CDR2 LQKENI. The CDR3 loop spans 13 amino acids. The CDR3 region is CASSLAGEYEAFF. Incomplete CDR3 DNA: TGTGCCAGCTCACTAGCGGGGGAGTACGAG.

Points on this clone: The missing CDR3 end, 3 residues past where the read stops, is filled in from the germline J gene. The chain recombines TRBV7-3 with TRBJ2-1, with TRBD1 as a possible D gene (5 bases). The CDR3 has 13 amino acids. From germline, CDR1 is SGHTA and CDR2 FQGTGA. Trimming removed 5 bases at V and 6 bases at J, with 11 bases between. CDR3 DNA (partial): TGTGCCAGCAGCGAAGCCAGGGCCAATGAG. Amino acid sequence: CASSEARANE. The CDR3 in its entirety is CASSEARANEQFF.

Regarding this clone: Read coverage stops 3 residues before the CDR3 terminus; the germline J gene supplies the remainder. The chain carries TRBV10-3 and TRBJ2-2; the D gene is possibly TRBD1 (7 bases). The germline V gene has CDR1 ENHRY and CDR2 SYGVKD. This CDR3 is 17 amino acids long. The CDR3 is CAIPGGTEDLLGEKLFF. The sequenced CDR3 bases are TGTGCCATTCCTGGCGGGACAGAAGACCTTTTAGGCGAAAAG.

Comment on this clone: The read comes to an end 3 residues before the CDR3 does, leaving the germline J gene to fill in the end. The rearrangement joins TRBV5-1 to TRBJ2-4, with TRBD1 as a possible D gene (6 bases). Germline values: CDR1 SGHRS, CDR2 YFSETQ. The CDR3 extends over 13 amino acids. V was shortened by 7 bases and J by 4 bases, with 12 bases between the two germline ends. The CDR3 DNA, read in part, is TGCGCCAGCGCCTCAGGGGCTAAAAACATT. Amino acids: CASASGAKNI. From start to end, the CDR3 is CASASGAKNIQYF.

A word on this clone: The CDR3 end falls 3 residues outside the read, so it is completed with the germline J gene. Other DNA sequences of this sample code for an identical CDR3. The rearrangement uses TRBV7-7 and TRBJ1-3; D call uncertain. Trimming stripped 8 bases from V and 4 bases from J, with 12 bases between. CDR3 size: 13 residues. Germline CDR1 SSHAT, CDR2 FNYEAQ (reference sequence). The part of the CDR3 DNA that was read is TGTGCCAGCGGCCCCGCGGAAGGAAACACC. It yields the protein CASGPAEGNT. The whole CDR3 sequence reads CASGPAEGNTIYF.

The DNA read from the CDR3 is TGTGCCAGCAGCTTGACAGGGACAGTCCACGAG. It is translated as CASSLTGTVHE. The entire CDR3 protein reads CASSLTGTVHEQYF. The rearrangement joins TRBV5-6 to TRBJ2-7, with TRBD1 matching 7 bases. The CDR3 goes on 3 residues after the read ends, and that part is filled in from the germline J gene. J was trimmed by 5 bases and V by 1 base; bases with no gene match: 6. Looked up from germline, CDR1 is SGHDT and CDR2 is YYEEEE. This CDR3 has 14 amino acids.

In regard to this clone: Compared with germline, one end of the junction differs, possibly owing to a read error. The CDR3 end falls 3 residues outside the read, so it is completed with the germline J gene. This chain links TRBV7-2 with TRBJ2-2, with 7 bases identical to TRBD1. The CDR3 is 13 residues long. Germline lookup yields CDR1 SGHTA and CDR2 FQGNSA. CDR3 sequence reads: CASSLGTSGGLFF. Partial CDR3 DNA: TGTGCCAGCAGCTTAGGAACCTCAGGGGGG.

The covered CDR3 bases are TGCAGTGCTTTTAGCGGGGGGGCGTACAATGAG. This gives the protein CSAFSGGAYNE. The full CDR3 is CSAFSGGAYNEQFF. This chain uses TRBV20-1 with TRBJ2-1; 11 bases fit TRBD2. With the read ending 3 residues before the CDR3 end, the germline J gene is used to fill in that end. Germline V CDR1 and CDR2: DFQATT, SNEGSKA (reference sequence). After removal of 5 bases from V and 4 bases from J, the junction contained 4 bases not matched to a gene. CDR3 length equals 14 residues.

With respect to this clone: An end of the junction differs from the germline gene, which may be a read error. The CDR3 bases that were read are TGTGCCGGCAGCTTAACGTCCGTTACCGCGGGC. This codes for CAGSLTSVTAG. Given in full, the CDR3 is CAGSLTSVTAGYTF. V usage is TRBV7-3 and J usage is TRBJ1-2; D is unclear. The read ends 3 residues early relative to the CDR3; the germline J gene fills the gap. Germline V lookup: CDR1 SGHTA, CDR2 FQGTGA. The CDR3 sequence is 14 residues long.

This chain's CDR3 is CASSTPEGEAFF. CDR3 DNA, as far as it was read: TGTGCCAGTAGTACCCCGGAGGGGGAA. The chain is built from TRBV19 and TRBJ1-1; D possibly corresponds to TRBD1 (5 bases). The sequence runs out 3 residues before the end of the CDR3; the remainder is reconstructed from the germline J gene. Looked up from germline, CDR1 is LNHDA and CDR2 is SQIVND (reference sequence). This CDR3 has 12 residues.

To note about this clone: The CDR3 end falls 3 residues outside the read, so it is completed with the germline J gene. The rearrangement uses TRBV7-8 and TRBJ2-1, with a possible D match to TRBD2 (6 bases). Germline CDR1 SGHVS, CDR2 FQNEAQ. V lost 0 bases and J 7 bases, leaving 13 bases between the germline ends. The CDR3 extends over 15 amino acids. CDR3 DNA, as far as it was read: TGTGCCAGCAGCTTAGCGCTGAGCGGGCTGAATGAG. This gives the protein CASSLALSGLNE. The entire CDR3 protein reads CASSLALSGLNEQFF.

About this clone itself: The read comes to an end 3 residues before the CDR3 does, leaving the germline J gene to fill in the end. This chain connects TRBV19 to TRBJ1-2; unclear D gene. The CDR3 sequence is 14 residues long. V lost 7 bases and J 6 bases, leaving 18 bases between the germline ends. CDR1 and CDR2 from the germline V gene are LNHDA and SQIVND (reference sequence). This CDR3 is CASKSIRVNNGYTF. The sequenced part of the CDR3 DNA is TGTGCCAGTAAAAGTATACGGGTAAATAATGGC.

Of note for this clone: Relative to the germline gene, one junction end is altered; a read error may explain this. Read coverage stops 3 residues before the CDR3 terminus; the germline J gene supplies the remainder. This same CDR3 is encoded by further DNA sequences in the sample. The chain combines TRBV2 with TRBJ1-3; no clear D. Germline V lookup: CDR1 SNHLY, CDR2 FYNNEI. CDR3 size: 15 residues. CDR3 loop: CASSDPRISGNTIYF. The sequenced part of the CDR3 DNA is TGTGCCAGCAGTGACCCCAGGATCTCTGGAAACACA. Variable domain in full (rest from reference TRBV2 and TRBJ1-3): EPEVTQTPSHQVTQMGQEVILRCVPISNHLYFYWYRQILGQKVEFLVSFYNNEISEKSEIFDDQFSVERPDGSNFTLKIRSTKLEDSAMYFCASSDPRISGNTIYFGEGSWLTVV.

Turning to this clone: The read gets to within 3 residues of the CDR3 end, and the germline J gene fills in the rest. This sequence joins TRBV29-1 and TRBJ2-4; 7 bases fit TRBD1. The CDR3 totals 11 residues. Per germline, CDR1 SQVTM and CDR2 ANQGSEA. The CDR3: CSVNTGVGQYF. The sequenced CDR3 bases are TGCAGCGTTAACACAGGGGTAGGT. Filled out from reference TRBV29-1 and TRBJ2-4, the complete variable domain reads SAVISQKPSRDICQRGTSLTIQCQVDSQVTMMFWYRQQPGQSLTLIATANQGSEATYESGFVIDKFPISRPNLTFSTLTVSNMSPEDSSIYLCSVNTGVGQYFGAGTRLSVL.

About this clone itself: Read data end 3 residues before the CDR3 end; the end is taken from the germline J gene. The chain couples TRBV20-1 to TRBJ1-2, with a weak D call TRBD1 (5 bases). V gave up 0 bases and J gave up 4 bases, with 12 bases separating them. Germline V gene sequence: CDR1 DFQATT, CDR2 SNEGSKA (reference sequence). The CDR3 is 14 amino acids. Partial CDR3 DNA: TGCAGTGCTAGAGAGCAGGGCACGCTCTATGGC. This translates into CSAREQGTLYG. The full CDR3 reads CSAREQGTLYGYTF.

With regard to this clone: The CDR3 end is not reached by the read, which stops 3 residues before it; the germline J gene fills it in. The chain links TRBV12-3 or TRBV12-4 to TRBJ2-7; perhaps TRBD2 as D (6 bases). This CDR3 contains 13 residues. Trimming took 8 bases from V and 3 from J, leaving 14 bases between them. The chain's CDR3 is CASSGGFIYEQYF. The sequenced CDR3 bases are TGTGCCAGCTCAGGAGGGTTTATCTACGAG.

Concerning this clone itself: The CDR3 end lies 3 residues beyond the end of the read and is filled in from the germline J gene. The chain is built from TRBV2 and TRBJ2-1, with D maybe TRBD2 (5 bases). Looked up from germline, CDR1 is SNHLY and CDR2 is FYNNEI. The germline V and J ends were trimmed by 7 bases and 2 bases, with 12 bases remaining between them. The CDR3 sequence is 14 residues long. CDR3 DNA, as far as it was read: TGTGCCAGCATACGCCTAGCAGCCTACAATGAG. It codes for CASIRLAAYNE. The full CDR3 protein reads CASIRLAAYNEQFF.

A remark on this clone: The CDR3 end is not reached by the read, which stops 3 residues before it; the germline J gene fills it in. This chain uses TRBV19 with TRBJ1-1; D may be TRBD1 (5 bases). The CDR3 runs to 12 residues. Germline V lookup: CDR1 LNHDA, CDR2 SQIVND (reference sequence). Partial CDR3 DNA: TGTGCCAGTAGGGGGACTCATGAGACA. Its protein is CASRGTHET. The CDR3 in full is CASRGTHETAFF.

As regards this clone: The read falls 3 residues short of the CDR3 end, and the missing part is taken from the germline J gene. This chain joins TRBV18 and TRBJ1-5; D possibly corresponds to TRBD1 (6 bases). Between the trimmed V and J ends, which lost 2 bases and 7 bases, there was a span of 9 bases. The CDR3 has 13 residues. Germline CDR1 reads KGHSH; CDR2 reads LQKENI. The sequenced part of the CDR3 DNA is TGTGCCAGCTCACCAGGGGGCTCGCAGCCC. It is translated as CASSPGGSQP. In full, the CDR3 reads CASSPGGSQPQHF. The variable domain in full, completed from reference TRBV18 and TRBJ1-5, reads NAGVMQNPRHLVRRRGQEARLRCSPMKGHSHVYWYRQLPEEGLKFMVYLQKENIIDESGMPKERFSAEFPKEGPSILRIQQVVRGDSAAYFCASSPGGSQPQHFGDGTRLSIL.

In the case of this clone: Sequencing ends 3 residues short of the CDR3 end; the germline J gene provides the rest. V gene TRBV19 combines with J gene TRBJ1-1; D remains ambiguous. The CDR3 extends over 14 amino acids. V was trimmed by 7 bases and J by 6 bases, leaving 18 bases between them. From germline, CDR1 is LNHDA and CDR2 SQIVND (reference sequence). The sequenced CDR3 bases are TGTGCCAGTACCCAAGGCTGGGCGACCGCTGAA. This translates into CASTQGWATAE. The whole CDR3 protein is CASTQGWATAEAFF.

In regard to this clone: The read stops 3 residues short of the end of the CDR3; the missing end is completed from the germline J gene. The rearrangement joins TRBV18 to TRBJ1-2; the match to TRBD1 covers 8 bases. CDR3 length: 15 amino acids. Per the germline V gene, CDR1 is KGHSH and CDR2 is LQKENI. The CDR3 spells CASSPGRGLYNEYTF. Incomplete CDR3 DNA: TGTGCCAGCTCACCGGGCAGGGGGCTTTACAATGAG.

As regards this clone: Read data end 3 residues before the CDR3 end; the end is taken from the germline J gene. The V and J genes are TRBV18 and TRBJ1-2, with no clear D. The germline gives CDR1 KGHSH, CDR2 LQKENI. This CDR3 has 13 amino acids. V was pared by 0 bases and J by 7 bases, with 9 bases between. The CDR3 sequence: CASSPPLRGGYTF. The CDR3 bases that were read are TGTGCCAGCTCACCACCGCTCCGGGGTGGC.

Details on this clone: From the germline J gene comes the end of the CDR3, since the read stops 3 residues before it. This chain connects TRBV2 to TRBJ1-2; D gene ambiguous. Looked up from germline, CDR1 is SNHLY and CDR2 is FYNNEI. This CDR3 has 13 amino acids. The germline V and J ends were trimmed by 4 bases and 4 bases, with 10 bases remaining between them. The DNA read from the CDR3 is TGTGCCAGCAGTGTCGAAACAGTCTATGGC. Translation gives CASSVETVYG. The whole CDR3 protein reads CASSVETVYGYTF. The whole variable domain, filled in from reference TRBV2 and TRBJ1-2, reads EPEVTQTPSHQVTQMGQEVILRCVPISNHLYFYWYRQILGQKVEFLVSFYNNEISEKSEIFDDQFSVERPDGSNFTLKIRSTKLEDSAMYFCASSVETVYGYTFGSGTRLTVV.